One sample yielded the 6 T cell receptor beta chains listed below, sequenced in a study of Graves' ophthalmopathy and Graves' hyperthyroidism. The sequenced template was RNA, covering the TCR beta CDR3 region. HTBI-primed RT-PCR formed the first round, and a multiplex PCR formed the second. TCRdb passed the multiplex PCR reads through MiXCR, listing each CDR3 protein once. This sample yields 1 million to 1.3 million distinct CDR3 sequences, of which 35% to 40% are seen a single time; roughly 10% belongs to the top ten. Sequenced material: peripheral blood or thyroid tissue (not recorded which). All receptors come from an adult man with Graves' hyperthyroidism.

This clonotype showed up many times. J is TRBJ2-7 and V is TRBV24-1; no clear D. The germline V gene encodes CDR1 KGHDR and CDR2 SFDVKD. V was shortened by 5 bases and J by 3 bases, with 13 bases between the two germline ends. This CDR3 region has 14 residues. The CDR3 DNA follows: TGTGCCACCAGTGCCCCAGGAGCCCTCTACGAGCAGTACTTC. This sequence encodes CATSAPGALYEQYF.

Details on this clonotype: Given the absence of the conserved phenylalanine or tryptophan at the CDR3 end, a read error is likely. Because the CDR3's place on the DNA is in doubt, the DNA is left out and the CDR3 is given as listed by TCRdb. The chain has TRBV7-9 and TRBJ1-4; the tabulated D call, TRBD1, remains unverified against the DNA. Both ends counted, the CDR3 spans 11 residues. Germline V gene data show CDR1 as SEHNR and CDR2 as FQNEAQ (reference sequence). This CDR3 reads CASSQDRGATY.

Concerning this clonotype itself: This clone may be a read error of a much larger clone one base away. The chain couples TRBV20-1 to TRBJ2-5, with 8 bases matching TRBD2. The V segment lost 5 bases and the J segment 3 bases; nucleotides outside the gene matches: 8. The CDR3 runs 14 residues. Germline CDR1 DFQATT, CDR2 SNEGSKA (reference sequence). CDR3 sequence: CSASKIAGKETQYF. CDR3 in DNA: TGCAGTGCTTCCAAGATAGCGGGGAAAGAGACCCAGTACTTC.

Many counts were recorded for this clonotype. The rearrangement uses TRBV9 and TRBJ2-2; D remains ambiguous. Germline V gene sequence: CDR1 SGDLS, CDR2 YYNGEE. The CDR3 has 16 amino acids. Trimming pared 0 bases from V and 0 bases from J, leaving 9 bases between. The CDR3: CASSVAQTSNTGELFF. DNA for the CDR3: TGTGCCAGCAGCGTAGCGCAGACTTCGAACACCGGGGAGCTGTTTTTT.

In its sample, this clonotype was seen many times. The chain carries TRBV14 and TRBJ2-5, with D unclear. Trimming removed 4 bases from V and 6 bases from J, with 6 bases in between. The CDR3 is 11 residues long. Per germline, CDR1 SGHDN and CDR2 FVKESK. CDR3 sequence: CASSRFQTQYF. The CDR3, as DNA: TGTGCCAGCAGCCGCTTTCAGACCCAGTACTTC.

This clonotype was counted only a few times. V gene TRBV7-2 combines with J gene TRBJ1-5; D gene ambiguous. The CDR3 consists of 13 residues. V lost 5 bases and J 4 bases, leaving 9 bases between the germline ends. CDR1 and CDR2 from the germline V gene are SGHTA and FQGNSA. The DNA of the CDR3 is TGTGCCAGCAGCCAAAAGGCGAATCAGCCCCAGCATTTT. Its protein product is CASSQKANQPQHF. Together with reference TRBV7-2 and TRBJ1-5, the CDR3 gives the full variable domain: GAGVSQSPSNKVTEKGKDVELRCDPISGHTALYWYRQSLGQGLEFLIYFQGNSAPDKSGLPSDRFSAERTGGSVSTLTIQRTQQEDSAVYLCASSQKANQPQHFGDGTRLSIL.